This T cell receptor (beta chain) was observed in a study of vaccination effects on CD4 cells after COVID-19. The V end lost 8 bases, the J end lost 2 bases, and 12 bases lay between the germline ends. Germline-derived CDR1 and CDR2 are SGHNT and YYREEE (reference sequence). This CDR3 spans 13 amino acids. In this sample, this clone turned up a few times. No antigen is known for it. Here immunoSEQ multiplex PCR was the method, and the copy in TCRdb shows in-frame clones only, minus some. The sample contains around 54,000 clones, 75% to 90% of which appear only once. ViraFEST expansion of antigen-specific CD4+ T cells with viral peptide pools preceded sequencing. Subsequent to a culture period of about nine days, CD4+ T cells were isolated. Each vaccine recipient was nucleocapsid antibody negative and had no prior SARS-CoV-2 infection. Half of the medium was exchanged for IL-2 medium on both days 3 and 7.

The receptor was isolated from a human donor who received a COVID-19 vaccine. The chain is built from TRBV5-4 and TRBJ2-3; D ambiguous. Sequencing used CD4+ T cells from PBMCs cultured with HCoV-229E spike peptides, obtained before COVID-19 vaccination. CDR3 protein: CASRKENTDTQYF. The DNA of the CDR3 is TGTGCCAGTCGCAAGGAAAACACAGATACGCAGTATTTT.